The source of this TCR beta chain is a study of T-cell reconstitution after alpha-beta-depleted transplantation in children. Whole-study results and caveats: Elevated TCRbeta diversity at day 60 was traced, in some patients, to surviving recipient T cells and thymic progenitors. After transplant, at about two months, alpha-beta T cells were reportedly derived from several hundred expanded graft clones.

As for this clonotype: Its specificity is not known.

The authors prepared the TCRbeta library with unique molecular identifiers. From the PCR reads, TCRdb called clonotypes with MiXCR, one entry per CDR3 protein. The sample lists 81,000 or so distinct CDR3 sequences, around 15% occurring once. The TCR was taken from a male patient aged 2 to 10 who had a stem cell transplant for acute lymphoblastic leukemia, so the T cells may come from the graft donor. Sequenced material: PBMCs, mostly from graft donor cells, taken 180 days after TCRalphabeta/CD19-depleted stem cell transplant.

The chain's CDR3 is CAISESSVNTEAFF. As DNA, the CDR3 is TGTGCCATCAGTGAGTCGTCAGTGAACACTGAAGCTTTCTTT. V and J are TRBV10-3 and TRBJ1-1; D not certain. V lost 0 bases and J lost 0, with 5 bases in between. Germline V gene sequence: CDR1 ENHRY, CDR2 SYGVKD. This CDR3 has 14 residues.